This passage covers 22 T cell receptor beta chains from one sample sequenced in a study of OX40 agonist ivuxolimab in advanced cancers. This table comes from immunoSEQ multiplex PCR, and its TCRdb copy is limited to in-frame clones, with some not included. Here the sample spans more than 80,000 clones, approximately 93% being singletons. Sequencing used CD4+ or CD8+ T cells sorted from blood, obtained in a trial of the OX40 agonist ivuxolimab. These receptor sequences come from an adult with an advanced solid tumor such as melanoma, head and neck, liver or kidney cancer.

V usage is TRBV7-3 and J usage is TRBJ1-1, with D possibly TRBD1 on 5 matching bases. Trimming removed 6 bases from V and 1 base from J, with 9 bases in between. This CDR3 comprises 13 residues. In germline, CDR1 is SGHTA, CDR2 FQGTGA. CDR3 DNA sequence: TGTGCCAGCAGACTTGGGGGGAACACTGAAGCTTTCTTT. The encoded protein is CASRLGGNTEAFF.

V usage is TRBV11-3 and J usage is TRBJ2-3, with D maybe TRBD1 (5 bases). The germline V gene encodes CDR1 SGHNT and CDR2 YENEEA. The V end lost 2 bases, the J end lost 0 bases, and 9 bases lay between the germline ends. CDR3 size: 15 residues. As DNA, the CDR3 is TGTGCCAGCAGCTTACGTAGACAGAGCACAGATACGCAGTATTTT. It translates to CASSLRRQSTDTQYF.

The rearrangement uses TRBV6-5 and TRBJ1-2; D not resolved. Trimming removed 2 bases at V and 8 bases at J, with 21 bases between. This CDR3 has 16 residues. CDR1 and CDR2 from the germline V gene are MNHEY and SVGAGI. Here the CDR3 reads CASSYQASGGSRGYTF. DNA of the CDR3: TGTGCCAGCAGTTACCAGGCTTCCGGTGGGAGCCGCGGCTACACCTTC.

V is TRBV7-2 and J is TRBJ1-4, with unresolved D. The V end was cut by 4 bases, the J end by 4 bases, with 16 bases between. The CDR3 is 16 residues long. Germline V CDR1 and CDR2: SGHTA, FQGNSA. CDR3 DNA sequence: TGTGCCAGCAGCTCGGGCCCAGCGGCCTTTAATGAAAAACTGTTTTTT. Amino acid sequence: CASSSGPAAFNEKLFF.

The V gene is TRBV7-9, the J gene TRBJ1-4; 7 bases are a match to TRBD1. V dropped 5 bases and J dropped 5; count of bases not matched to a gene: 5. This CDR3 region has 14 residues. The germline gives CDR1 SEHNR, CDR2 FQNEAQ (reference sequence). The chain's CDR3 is CASSTRQGNEKLFF. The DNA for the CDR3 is TGTGCCAGCAGCACGCGACAGGGAAATGAAAAACTGTTTTTT.

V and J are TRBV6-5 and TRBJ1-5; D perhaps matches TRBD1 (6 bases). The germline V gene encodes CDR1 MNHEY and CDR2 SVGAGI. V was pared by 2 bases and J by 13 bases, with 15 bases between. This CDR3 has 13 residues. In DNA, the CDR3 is TGTGCCAGCAGTTACGTAATCGGACAGCAACAGCATTTT. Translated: CASSYVIGQQQHF.

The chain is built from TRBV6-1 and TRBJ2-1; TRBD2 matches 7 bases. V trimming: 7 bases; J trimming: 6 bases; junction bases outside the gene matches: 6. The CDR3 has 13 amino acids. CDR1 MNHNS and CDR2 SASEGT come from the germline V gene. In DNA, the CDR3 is TGTGCCAGCACCCTATGGGGGGGCAATGAGCAGTTCTTC. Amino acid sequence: CASTLWGGNEQFF.

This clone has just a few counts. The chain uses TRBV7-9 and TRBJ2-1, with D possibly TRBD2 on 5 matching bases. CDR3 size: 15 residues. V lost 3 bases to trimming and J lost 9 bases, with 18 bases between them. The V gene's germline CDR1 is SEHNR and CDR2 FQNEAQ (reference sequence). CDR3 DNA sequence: TGTGCCAGCAGCTTTCGGGGTTTCATTGCGAGTGAGCAGTTCTTC. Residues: CASSFRGFIASEQFF.

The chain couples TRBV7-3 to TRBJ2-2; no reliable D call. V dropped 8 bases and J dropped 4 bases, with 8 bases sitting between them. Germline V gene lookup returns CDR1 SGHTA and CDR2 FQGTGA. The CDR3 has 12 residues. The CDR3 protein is CASRPSTGELFF. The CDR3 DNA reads TGTGCCAGCCGTCCGAGCACCGGGGAGCTGTTTTTT.

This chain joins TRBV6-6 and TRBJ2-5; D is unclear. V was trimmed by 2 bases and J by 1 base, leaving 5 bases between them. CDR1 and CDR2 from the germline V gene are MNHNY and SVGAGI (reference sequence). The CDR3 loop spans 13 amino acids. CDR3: CASSYPVQETQYF. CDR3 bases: TGTGCCAGCAGTTACCCCGTCCAAGAGACCCAGTACTTC.

The CDR3 sequence is CASRKKYPGLAGEGTDTQYF. CDR3 sequence (DNA): TGTGCCAGCAGGAAGAAGTACCCGGGACTAGCGGGAGAGGGCACAGATACGCAGTATTTT. V and J are TRBV6-4 and TRBJ2-3; 14 bases fit TRBD2. The ends lost 6 bases at V and 1 base at J; junction bases unmatched: 15. CDR3 size: 20 residues. Germline V gene lookup returns CDR1 MRHNA and CDR2 SNTAGT.

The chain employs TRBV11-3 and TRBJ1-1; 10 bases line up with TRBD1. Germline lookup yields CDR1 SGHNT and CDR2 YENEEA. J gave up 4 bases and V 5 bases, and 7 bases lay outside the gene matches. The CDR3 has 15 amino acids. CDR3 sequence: CASSPGQGDGTEAFF. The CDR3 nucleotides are TGTGCCAGCAGCCCAGGACAGGGGGACGGCACTGAAGCTTTCTTT.

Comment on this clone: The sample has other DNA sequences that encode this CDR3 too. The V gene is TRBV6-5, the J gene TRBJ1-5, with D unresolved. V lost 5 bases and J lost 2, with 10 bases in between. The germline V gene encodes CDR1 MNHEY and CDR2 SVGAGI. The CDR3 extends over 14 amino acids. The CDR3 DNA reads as TGTGCCAGCAGTGAACGTGAAGGCAATCAGCCCCAGCATTTT. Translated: CASSEREGNQPQHF.

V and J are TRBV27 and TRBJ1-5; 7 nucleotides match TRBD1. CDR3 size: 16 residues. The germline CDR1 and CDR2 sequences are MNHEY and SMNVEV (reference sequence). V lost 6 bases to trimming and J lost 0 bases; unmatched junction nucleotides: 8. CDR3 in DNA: TGTGCCAGCAGAGGACAGGCAATTTATAGCAATCAGCCCCAGCATTTT. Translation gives CASRGQAIYSNQPQHF.

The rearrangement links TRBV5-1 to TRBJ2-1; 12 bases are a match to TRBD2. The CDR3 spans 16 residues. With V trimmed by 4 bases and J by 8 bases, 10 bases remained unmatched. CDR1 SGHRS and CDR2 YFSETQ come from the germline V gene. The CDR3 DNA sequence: TGCGCCAGCAGCCCCGGAGGACTAGCGGGAATGGATGAGCAGTTCTTC. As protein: CASSPGGLAGMDEQFF.

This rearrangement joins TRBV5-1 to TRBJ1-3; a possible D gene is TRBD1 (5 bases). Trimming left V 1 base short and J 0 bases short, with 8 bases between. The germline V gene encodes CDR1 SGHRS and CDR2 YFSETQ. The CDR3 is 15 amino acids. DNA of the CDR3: TGCGCCAGCAGCTTGCAGGGTTTCTCTGGAAACACCATATATTTT. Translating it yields CASSLQGFSGNTIYF.

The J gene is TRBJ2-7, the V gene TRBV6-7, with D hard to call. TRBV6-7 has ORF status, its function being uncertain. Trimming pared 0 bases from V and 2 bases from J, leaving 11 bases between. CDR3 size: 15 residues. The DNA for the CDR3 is TGTGCCAGCAGTTACTCAGGGCAGCCGCCCTACGAGCAGTACGTC. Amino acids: CASSYSGQPPYEQYV.

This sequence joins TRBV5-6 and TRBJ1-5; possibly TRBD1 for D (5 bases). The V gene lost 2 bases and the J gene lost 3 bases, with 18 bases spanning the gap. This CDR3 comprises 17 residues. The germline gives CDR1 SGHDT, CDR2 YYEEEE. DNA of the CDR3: TGTGCCAGCAGCTTTGGGGCGCCTGGACCTGTCAATCAGCCCCAGCATTTT. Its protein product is CASSFGAPGPVNQPQHF.

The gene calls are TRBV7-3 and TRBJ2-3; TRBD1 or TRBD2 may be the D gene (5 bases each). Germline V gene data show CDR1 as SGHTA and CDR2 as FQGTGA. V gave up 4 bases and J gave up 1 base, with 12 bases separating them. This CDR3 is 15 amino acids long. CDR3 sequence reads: CASSSPRDGTDTQYF. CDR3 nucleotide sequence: TGTGCCAGCAGCTCCCCACGGGACGGCACAGATACGCAGTATTTT. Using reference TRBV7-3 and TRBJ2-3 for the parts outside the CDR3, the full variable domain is GAGVSQTPSNKVTEKGKYVELRCDPISGHTALYWYRQSLGQGPEFLIYFQGTGAADDSGLPNDRFFAVRPEGSVSTLKIQRTERGDSAVYLCASSSPRDGTDTQYFGPGTRLTVL.

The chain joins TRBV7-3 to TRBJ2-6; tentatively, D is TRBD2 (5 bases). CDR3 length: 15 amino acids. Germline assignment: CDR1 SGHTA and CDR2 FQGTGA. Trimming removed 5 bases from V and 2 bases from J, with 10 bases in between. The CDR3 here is CASSASGTGANVLTF. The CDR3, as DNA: TGTGCCAGCAGCGCATCCGGGACTGGGGCCAACGTCCTGACTTTC.

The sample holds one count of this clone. CDR3 amino acids: CASSLLYRGNNEKLFF. Here the CDR3 DNA reads TGTGCCAGCAGCCTCTTATACAGGGGAAATAATGAAAAACTGTTTTTT. The rearrangement joins TRBV7-8 to TRBJ1-4; 7 nucleotides agree with TRBD1. In germline, CDR1 is SGHVS, CDR2 FQNEAQ. This CDR3 region has 16 residues. After removal of 5 bases from V and 4 bases from J, the junction contained 10 bases not matched to a gene. The complete variable domain, with remaining parts taken from reference TRBV7-8 and TRBJ1-4, reads GAGVSQSPRYKVAKRGQDVALRCDPISGHVSLFWYQQALGQGPEFLTYFQNEAQLDKSGLPSDRFFAERPEGSVSTLKIQRTQQEDSAVYLCASSLLYRGNNEKLFFGSGTQLSVL.

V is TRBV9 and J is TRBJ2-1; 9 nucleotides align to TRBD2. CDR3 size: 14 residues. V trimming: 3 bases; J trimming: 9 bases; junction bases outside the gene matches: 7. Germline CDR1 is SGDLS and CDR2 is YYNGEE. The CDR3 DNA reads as TGTGCCAGCAGCGCACTTAGCGGGAGTGTTGAGCAGTTCTTC. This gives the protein CASSALSGSVEQFF.